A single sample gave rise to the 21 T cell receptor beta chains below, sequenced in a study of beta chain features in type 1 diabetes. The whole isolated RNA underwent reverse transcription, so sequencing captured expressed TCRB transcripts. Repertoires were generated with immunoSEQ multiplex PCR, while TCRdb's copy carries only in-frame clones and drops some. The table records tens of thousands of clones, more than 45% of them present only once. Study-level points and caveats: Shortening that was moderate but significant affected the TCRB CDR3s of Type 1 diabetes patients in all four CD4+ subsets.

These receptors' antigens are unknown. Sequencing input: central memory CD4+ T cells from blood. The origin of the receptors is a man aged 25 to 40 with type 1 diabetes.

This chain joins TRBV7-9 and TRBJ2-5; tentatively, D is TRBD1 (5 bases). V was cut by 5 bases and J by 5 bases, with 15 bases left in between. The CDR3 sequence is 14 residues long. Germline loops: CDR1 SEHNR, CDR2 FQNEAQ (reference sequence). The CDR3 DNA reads TGTGCCAGCAGCCTGGACACTAATGGGGAGACCCAGTACTTC. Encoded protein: CASSLDTNGETQYF.

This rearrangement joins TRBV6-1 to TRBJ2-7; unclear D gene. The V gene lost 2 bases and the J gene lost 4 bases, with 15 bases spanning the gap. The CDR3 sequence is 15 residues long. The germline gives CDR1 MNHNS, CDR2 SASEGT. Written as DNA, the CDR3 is TGTGCCAGCAGTGAAATGTCGACTCCCCTATACGAGCAGTACTTC. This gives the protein CASSEMSTPLYEQYF.

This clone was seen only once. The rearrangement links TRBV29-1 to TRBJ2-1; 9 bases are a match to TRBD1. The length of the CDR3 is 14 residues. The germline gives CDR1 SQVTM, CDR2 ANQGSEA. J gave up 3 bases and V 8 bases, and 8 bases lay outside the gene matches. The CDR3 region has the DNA TGCAGCATACGACAGGGGGGTCGCTACAATGAGCAGTTCTTC. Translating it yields CSIRQGGRYNEQFF.

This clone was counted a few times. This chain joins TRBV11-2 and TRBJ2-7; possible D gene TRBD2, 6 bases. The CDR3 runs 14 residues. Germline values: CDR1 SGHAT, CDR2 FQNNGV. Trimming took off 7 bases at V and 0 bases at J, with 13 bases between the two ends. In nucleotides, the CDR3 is TGTGCCAGCACCCGAGGAGGGATCTCCTACGAGCAGTACTTC. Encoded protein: CASTRGGISYEQYF.

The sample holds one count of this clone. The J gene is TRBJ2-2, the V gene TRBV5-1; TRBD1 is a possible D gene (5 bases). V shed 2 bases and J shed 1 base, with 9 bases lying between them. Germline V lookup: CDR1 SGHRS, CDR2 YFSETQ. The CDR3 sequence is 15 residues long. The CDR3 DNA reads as TGCGCCAGCAGCTTTGCAGGGCAGAACACCGGGGAGCTGTTTTTT. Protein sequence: CASSFAGQNTGELFF.

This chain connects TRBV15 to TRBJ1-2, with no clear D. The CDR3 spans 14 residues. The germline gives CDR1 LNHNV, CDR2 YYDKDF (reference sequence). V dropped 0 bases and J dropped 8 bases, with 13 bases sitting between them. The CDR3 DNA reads TGTGCCACCAGCAGAGATCTTTCCCAGAAGGGCTACACCTTC. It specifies CATSRDLSQKGYTF.

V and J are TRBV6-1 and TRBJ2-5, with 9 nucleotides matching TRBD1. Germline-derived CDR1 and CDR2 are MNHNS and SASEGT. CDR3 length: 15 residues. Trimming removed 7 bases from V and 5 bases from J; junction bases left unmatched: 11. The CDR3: CASTAGTGSTETQYF. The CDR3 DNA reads TGTGCCAGCACCGCCGGGACAGGGTCCACGGAGACCCAGTACTTC.

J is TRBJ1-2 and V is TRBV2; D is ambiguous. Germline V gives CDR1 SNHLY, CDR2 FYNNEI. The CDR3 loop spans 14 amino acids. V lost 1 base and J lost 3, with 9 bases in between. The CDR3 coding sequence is TGTGCCAGCAGTGAAGTACAGCGGCACTATGGCTACACCTTC. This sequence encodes CASSEVQRHYGYTF.

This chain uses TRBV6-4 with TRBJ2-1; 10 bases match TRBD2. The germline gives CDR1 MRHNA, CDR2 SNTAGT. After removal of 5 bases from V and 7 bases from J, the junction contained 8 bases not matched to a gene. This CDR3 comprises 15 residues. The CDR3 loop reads CASSSLAGVPNEQFF. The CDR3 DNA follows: TGTGCCAGCAGTTCGCTAGCGGGAGTCCCTAATGAGCAGTTCTTC.

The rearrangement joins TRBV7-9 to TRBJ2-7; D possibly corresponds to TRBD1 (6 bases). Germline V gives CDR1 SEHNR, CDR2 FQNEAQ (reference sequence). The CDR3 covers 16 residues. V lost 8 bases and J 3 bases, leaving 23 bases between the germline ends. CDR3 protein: CASAYEGDINYYEQYF. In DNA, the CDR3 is TGTGCCAGCGCCTACGAGGGGGACATCAATTACTACGAGCAGTACTTC.

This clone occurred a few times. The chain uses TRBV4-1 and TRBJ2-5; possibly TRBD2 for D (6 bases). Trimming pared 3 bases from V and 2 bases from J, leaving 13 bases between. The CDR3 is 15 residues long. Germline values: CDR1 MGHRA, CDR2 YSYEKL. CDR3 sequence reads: CASSQSLARQETQYF. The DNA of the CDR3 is TGCGCCAGCAGCCAGTCCCTAGCGAGACAAGAGACCCAGTACTTC.

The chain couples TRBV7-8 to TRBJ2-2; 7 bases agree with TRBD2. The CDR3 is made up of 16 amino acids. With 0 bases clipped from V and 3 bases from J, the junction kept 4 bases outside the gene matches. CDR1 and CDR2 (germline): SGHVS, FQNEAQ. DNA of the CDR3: TGTGCCAGCAGCTTAGCGGTAGCGGGCTACACCGGGGAGCTGTTTTTT. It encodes CASSLAVAGYTGELFF. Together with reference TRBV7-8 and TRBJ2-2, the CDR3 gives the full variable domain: GAGVSQSPRYKVAKRGQDVALRCDPISGHVSLFWYQQALGQGPEFLTYFQNEAQLDKSGLPSDRFFAERPEGSVSTLKIQRTQQEDSAVYLCASSLAVAGYTGELFFGEGSRLTVL.

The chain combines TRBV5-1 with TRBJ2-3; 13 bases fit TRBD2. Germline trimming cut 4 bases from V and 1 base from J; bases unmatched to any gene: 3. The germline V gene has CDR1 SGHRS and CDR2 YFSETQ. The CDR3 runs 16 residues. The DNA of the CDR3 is TGCGCCAGCAGCGGTGGGACTAGCGGGGGCACAGATACGCAGTATTTT. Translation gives CASSGGTSGGTDTQYF.

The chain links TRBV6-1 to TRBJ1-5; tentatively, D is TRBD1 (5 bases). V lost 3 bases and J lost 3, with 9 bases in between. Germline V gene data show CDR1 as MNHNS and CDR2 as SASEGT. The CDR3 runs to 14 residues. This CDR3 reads CASSDDRINQPQHF. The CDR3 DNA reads TGTGCCAGCAGTGATGACAGAATCAATCAGCCCCAGCATTTT.

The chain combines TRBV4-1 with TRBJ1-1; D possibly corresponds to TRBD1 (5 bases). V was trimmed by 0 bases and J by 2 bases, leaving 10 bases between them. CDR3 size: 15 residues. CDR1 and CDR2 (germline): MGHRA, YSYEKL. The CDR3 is CASSQEAGGNTEAFF. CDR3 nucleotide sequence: TGCGCCAGCAGCCAAGAAGCCGGGGGTAACACTGAAGCTTTCTTT.

The CDR3, as DNA: TGTGCCAGCAGTCCAACAGGGGACTATGGCTACACCTTC. It specifies CASSPTGDYGYTF. The chain carries TRBV28 and TRBJ1-2, with 7 positions matching TRBD1. V lost 5 bases and J lost 3; bases outside the gene matches: 3. The length of the CDR3 is 13 residues. Germline V gene lookup returns CDR1 MDHEN and CDR2 SYDVKM.

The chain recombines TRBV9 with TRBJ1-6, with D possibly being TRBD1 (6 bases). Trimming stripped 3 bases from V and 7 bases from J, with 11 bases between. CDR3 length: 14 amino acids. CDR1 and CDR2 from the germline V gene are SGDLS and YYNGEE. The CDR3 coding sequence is TGTGCCAGCAGCGGGACAGTGAGGAATTCACCCCTCCACTTT. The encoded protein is CASSGTVRNSPLHF.

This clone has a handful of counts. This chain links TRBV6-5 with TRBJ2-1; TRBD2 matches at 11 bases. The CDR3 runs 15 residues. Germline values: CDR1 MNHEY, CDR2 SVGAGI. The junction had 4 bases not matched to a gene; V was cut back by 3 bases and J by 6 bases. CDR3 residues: CASSYGTSGLNEQFF. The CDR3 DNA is TGTGCCAGCAGTTATGGGACTAGCGGCCTCAATGAGCAGTTCTTC.

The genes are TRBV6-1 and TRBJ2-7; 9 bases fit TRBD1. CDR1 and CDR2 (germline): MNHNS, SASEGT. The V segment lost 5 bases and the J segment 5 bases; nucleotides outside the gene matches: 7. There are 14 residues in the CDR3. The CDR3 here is CASSTRQGDDEQYF. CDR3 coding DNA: TGTGCCAGCAGTACCCGACAGGGGGACGACGAGCAGTACTTC.

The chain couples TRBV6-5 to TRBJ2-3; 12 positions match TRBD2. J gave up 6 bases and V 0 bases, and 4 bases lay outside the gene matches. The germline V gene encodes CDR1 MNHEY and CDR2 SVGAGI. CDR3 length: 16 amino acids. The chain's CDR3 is CASSYSPSGGVDTQYF. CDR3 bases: TGTGCCAGCAGTTACTCGCCTAGCGGGGGGGTTGATACGCAGTATTTT.

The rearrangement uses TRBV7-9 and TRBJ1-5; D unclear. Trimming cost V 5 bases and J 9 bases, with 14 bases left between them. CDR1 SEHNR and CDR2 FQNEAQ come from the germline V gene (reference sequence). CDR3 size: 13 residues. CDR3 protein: CASSPALGGPQHF. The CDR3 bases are TGTGCCAGCAGCCCTGCACTCGGTGGGCCCCAGCATTTT.